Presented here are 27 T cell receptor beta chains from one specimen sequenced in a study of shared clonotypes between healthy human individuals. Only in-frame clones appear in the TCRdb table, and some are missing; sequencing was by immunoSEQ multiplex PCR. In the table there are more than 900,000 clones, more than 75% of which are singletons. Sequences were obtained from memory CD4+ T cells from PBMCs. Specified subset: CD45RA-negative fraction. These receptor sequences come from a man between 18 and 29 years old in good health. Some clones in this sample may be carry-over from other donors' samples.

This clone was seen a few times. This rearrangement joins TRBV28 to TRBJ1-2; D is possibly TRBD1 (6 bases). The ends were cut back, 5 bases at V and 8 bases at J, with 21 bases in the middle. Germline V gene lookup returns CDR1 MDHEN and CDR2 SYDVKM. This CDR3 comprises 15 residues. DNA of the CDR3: TGTGCCAGCAGTCCCCGATTGTCAGGGGCGCTAGGCTACACCTTC. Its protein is CASSPRLSGALGYTF.

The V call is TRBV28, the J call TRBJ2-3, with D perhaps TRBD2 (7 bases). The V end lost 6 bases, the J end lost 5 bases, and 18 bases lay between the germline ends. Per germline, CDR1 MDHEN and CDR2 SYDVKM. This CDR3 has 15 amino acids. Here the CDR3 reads CASSPPGGQGDTQYF. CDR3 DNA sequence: TGTGCCAGCAGCCCCCCGGGGGGCCAGGGAGATACGCAGTATTTT.

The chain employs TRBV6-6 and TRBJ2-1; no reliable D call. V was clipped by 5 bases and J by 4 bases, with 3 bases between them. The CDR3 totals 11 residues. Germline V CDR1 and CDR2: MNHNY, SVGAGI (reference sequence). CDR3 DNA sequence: TGTGCCAGCAGTGCTTACAATGAGCAGTTCTTC. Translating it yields CASSAYNEQFF.

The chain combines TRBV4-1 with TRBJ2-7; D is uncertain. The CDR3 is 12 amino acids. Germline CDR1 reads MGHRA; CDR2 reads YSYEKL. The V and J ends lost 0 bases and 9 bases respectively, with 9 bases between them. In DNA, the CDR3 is TGCGCCAGCAGCCAAGATAAGACATGGCAGTACTTC. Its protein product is CASSQDKTWQYF.

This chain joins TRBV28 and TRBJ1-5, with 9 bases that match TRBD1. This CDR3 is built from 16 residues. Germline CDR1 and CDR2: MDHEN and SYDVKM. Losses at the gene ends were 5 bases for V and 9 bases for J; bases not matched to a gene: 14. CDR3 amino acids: CASSQPGQGIRGPQHF. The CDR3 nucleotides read TGTGCCAGCAGTCAACCGGGACAGGGAATTCGGGGGCCCCAGCATTTT.

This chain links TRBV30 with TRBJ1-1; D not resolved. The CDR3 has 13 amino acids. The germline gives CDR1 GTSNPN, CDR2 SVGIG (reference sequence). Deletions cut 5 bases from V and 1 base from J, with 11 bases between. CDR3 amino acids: CAWAGQANTEAFF. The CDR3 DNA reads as TGTGCCTGGGCCGGGCAGGCGAACACTGAAGCTTTCTTT. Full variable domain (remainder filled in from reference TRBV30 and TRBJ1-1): SQTIHQWPATLVQPVGSPLSLECTVEGTSNPNLYWYRQAAGRGLQLLFYSVGIGQISSEVPQNLSASRPQDRQFILSSKKLLLSDSGFYLCAWAGQANTEAFFGQGTRLTVV.

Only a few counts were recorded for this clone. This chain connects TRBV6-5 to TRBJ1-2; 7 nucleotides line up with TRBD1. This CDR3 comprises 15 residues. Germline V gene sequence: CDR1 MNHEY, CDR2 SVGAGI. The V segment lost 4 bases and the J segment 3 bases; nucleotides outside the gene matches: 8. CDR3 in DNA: TGTGCCAGCAGTTCTCCTAGACAGGGTCACTATGGCTACACCTTC. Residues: CASSSPRQGHYGYTF.

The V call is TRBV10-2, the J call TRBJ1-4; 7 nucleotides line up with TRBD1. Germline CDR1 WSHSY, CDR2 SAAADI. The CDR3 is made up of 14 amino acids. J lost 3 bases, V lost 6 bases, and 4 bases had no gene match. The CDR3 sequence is CASRDRVSNEKLFF. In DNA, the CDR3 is TGCGCCAGCAGAGACAGGGTGTCTAATGAAAAACTGTTTTTT.

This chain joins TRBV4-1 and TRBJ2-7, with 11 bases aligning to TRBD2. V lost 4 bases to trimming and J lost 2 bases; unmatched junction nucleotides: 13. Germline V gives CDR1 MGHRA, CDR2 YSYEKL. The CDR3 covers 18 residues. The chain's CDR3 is CASSPLLAGGWMTYEQYF. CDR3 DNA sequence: TGCGCCAGCAGCCCCCTCCTAGCGGGAGGCTGGATGACCTACGAGCAGTACTTC.

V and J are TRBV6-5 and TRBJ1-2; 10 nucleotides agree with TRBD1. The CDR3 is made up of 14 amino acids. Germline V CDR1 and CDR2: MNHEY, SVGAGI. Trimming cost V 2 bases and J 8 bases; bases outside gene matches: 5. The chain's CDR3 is CASSYRDRGRGYTF. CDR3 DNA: TGTGCCAGCAGTTACAGGGACAGGGGAAGGGGCTACACCTTC.

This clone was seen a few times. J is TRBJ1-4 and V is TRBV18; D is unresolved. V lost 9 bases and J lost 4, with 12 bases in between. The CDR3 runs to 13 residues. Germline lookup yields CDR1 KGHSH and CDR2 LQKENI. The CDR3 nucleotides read TGTGCCAGTTCAACGGCCCTTAATGAAAAACTGTTTTTT. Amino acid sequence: CASSTALNEKLFF.

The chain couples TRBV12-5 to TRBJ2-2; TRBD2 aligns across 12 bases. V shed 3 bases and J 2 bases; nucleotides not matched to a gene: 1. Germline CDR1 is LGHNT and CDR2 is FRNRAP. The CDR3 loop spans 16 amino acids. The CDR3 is CASGLLAGGNTGELFF. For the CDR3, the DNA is TGTGCTAGTGGTTTACTAGCGGGAGGCAACACCGGGGAGCTGTTTTTT.

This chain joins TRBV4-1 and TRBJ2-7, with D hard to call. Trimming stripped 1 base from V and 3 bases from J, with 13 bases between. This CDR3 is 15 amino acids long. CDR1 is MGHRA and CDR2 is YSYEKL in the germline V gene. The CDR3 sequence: CASSQVSTRHYEQYF. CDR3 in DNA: TGCGCCAGCAGCCAAGTATCAACCAGGCACTACGAGCAGTACTTC.

The CDR3 region has the DNA TGTGCCAGCAGGGGCGAAGCACAGGGGACGGATGGCTACACCTTC. Amino acids: CASRGEAQGTDGYTF. This chain joins TRBV21-1 and TRBJ1-2; the tabulated D call, TRBD1, remains unverified against the DNA. TRBV21-1 is a pseudogene segment. The CDR3 is 15 residues long.

Here the CDR3 DNA reads TGTGCCTGGAGTGAACTCGGGGGGCAGACTCCCGGGGAGCTGTTTTTT. This codes for CAWSELGGQTPGELFF. V is TRBV30 and J is TRBJ2-2, with a weak D call TRBD2 (7 bases). This CDR3 comprises 16 residues. With 1 base removed from V and 6 bases from J, the gap between germline ends came to 18 bases. CDR1 and CDR2 (germline): GTSNPN, SVGIG (reference sequence).

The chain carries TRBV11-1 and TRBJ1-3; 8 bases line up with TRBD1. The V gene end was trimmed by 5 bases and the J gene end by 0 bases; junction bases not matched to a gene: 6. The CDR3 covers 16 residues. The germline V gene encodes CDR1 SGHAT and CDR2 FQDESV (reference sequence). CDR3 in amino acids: CASSATDRGSGNTIYF. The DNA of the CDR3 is TGTGCCAGCAGCGCAACAGACAGGGGCTCTGGAAACACCATATATTTT.

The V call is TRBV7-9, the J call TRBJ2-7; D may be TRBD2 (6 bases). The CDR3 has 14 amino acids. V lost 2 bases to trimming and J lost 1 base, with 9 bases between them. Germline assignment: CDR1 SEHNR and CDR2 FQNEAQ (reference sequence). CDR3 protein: CASSLFGSSYEQYF. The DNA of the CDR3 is TGTGCCAGCAGCTTATTCGGGAGTTCCTACGAGCAGTACTTC.

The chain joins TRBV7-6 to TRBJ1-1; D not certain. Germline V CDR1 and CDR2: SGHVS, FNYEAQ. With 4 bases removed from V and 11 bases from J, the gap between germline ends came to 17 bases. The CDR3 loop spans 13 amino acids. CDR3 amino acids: CASSSRPGVHAFF. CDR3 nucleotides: TGTGCCAGCAGCTCAAGGCCTGGGGTTCACGCTTTCTTT.

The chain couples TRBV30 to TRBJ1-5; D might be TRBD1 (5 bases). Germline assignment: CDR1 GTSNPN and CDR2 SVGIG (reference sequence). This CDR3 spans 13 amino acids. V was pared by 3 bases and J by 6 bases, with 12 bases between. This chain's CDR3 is CAWSPGWGQPQHF. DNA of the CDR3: TGTGCCTGGAGCCCAGGGTGGGGTCAGCCCCAGCATTTT.

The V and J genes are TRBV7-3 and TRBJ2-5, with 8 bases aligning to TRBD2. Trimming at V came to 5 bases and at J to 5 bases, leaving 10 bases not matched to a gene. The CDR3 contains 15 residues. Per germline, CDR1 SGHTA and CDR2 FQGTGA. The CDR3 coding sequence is TGTGCCAGCAGCCCGAGGCGGGGGGCAGGGGAGACCCAGTACTTC. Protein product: CASSPRRGAGETQYF.

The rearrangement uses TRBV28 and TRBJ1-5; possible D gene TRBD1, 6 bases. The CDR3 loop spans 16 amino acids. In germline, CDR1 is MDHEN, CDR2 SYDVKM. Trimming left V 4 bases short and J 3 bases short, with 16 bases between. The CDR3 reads CASSWGRGGSNQPQHF. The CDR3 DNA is TGTGCCAGCAGTTGGGGCCGAGGGGGTTCCAATCAGCCCCAGCATTTT.

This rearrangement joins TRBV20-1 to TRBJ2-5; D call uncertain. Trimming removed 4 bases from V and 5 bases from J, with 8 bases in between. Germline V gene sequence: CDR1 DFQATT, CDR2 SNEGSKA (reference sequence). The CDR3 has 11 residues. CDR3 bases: TGCAGTGCTATAGTCTCCGAGACCCAGTACTTC. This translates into CSAIVSETQYF.

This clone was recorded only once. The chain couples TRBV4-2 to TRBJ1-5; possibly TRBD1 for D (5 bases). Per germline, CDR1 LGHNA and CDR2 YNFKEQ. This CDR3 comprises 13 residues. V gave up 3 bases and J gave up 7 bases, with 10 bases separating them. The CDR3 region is CASSQYEGQPQHF. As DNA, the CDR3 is TGTGCCAGCAGCCAGTACGAGGGGCAGCCCCAGCATTTT.

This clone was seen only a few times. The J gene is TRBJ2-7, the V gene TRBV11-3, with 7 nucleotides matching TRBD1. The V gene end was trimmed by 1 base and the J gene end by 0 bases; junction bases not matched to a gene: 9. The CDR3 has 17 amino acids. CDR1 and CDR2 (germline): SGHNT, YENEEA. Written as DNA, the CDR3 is TGTGCCAGCAGCTTAGGAGACAGGGTGAATTCCTCCTACGAGCAGTACTTC. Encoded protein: CASSLGDRVNSSYEQYF.

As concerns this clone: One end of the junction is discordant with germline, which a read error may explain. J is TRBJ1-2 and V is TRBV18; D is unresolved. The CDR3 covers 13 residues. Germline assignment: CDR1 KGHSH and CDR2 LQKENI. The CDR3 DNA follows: TGTGCCAGCTCACCCACCAGGACTGATGGCCACACCTTC. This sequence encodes CASSPTRTDGHTF.

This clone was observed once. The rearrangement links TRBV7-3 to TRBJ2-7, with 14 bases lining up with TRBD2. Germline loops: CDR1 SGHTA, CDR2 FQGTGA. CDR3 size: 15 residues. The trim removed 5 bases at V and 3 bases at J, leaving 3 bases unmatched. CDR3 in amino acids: CASSDGTSGSYEQYF. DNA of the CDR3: TGTGCCAGCAGCGACGGGACTAGCGGGAGCTACGAGCAGTACTTC.

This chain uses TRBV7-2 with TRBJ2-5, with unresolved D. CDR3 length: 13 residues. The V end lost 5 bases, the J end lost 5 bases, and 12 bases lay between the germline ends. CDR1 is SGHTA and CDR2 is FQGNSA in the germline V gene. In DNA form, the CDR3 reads TGTGCCAGCAGCCCCCGGGTCTGGGAGACCCAGTACTTC. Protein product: CASSPRVWETQYF. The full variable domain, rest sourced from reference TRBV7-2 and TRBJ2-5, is GAGVSQSPSNKVTEKGKDVELRCDPISGHTALYWYRQSLGQGLEFLIYFQGNSAPDKSGLPSDRFSAERTGGSVSTLTIQRTQQEDSAVYLCASSPRVWETQYFGPGTRLLVL.